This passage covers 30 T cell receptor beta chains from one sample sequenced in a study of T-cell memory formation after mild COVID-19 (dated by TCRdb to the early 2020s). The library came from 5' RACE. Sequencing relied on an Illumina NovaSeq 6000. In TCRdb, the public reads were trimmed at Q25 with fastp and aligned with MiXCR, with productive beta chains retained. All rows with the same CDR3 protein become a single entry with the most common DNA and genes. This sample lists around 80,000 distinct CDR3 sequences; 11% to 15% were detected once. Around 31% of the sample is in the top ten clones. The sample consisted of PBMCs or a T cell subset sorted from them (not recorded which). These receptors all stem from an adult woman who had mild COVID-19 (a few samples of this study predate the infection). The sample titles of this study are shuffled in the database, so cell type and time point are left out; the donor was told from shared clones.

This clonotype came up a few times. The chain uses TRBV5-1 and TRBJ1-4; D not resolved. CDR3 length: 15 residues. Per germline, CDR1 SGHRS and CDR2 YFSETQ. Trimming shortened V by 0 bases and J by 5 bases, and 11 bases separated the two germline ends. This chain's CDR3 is CASSLGRLVNEKLFF. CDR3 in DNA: TGCGCCAGCAGCTTGGGCCGACTCGTAAATGAAAAACTGTTTTTT.

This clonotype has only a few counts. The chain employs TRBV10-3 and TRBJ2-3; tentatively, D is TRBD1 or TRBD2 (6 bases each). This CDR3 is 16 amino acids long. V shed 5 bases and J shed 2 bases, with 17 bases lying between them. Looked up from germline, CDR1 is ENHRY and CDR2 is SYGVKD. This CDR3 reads CAISTGAEETTDTQYF. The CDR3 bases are TGTGCCATCAGTACGGGGGCGGAAGAGACCACAGATACGCAGTATTTT.

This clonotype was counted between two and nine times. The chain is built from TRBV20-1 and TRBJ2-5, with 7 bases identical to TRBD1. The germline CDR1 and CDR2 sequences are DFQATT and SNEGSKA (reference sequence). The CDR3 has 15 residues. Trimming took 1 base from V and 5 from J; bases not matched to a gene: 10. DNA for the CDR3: TGCAGTGCTAGAGGACAGGGTGACTTCGGGGAGACCCAGTACTTC. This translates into CSARGQGDFGETQYF.

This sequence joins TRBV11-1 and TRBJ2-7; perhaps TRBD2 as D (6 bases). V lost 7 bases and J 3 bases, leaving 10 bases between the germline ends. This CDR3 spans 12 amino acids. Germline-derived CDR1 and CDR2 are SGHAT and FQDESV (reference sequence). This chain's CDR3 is CASTEEGYEQYF. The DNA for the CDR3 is TGTGCCAGCACAGAGGAGGGCTACGAGCAGTACTTC.

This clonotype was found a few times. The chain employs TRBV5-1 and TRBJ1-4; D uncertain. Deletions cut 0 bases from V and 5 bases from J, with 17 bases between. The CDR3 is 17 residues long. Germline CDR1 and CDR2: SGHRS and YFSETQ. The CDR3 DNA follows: TGCGCCAGCAGCTTGGTAGGCACGCCGGGCGGGAATGAAAAACTGTTTTTT. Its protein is CASSLVGTPGGNEKLFF. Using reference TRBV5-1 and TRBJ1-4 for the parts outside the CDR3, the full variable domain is KAGVTQTPRYLIKTRGQQVTLSCSPISGHRSVSWYQQTPGQGLQFLFEYFSETQRNKGNFPGRFSGRQFSNSRSEMNVSTLELGDSALYLCASSLVGTPGGNEKLFFGSGTQLSVL.

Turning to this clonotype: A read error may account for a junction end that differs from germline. The CDR3 sequence: CASSFNSDEQYF. CDR3 coding DNA: TGTGCCAGCAGTTTTAACTCCGACGAGCAGTACTTC. The chain uses TRBV12-3 or TRBV12-4 and TRBJ2-7, with D uncertain. The CDR3 is 12 amino acids.

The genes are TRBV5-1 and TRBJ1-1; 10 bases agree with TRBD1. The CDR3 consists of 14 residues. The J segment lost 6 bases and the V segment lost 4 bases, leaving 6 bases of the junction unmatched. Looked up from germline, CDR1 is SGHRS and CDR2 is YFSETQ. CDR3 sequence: CASSIRDRGSEAFF. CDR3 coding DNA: TGCGCCAGCAGCATCCGGGACAGGGGTTCTGAAGCTTTCTTT.

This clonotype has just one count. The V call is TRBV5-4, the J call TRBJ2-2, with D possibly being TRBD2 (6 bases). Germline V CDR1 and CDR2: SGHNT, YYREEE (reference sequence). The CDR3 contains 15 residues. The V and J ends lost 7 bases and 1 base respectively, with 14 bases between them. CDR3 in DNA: TGTGCCAGCTTGGAGGGCGGGGTGAACACCGGGGAGCTGTTTTTT. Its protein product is CASLEGGVNTGELFF.

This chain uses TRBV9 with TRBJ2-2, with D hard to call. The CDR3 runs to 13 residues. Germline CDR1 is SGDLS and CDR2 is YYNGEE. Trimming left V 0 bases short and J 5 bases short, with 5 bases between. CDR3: CASSVGTTGELFF. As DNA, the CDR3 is TGTGCCAGCAGCGTAGGTACAACCGGGGAGCTGTTTTTT.

As DNA, the CDR3 is TGTGCCAGCAGTTCTATTCTCGCGAACACCGGGGAGCTGTTTTTT. It specifies CASSSILANTGELFF. This chain links TRBV27 with TRBJ2-2; D gene uncertain. The CDR3 runs to 15 residues. Trimming removed 4 bases from V and 0 bases from J, with 9 bases in between. CDR1 and CDR2 from the germline V gene are MNHEY and SMNVEV (reference sequence).

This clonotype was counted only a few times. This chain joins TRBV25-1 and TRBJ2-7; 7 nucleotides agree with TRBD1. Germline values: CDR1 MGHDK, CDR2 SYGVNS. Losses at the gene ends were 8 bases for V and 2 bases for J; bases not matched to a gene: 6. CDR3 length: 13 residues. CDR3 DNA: TGTGCCAGCTCCGGGACAGTGACCTACGAGCAGTACTTC. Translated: CASSGTVTYEQYF.

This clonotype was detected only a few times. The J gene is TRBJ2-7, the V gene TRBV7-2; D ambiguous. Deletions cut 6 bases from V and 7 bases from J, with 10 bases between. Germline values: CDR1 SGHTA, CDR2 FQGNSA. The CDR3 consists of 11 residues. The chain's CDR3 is CASSPNREQYF. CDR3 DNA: TGTGCCAGCAGTCCTAACCGGGAGCAGTACTTC.

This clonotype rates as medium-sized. The DNA for the CDR3 is TGTGCCACCAGTACACTTGGTGTAGCGGGAGAATACAATGAGCAGTTCTTC. It specifies CATSTLGVAGEYNEQFF. V is TRBV24-1 and J is TRBJ2-1; 9 nucleotides match TRBD2. J gave up 4 bases and V 6 bases, and 12 bases lay outside the gene matches. The CDR3 totals 17 residues. The V gene's germline CDR1 is KGHDR and CDR2 SFDVKD.

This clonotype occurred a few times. CDR3 sequence reads: CASSLAQTSGRVNEQFF. The CDR3, as DNA: TGTGCCAGCAGCTTAGCCCAGACTAGCGGGAGGGTCAATGAGCAGTTCTTC. This sequence joins TRBV7-9 and TRBJ2-1; 14 bases are a match to TRBD2. Germline CDR1 and CDR2: SEHNR and FQNEAQ (reference sequence). The CDR3 sequence is 17 residues long. V trimming: 0 bases; J trimming: 6 bases; junction bases outside the gene matches: 4.

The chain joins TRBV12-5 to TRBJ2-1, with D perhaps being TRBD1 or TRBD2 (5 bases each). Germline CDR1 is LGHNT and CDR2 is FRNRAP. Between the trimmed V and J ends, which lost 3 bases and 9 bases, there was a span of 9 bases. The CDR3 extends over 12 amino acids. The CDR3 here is CASGFPGTEQFF. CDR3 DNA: TGTGCTAGTGGTTTCCCCGGGACTGAGCAGTTCTTC.

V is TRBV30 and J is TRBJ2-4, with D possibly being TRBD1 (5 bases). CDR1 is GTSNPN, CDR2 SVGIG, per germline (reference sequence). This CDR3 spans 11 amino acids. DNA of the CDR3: TGTGCTGGACACCACGGGAACATTCAGTACTTC. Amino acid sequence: CAGHHGNIQYF.

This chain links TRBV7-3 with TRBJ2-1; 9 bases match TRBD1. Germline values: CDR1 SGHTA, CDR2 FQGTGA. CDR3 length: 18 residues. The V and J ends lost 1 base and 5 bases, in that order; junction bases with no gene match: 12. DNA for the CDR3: TGTGCCAGCAGCTTAAACCCCTGGGACAGGGAGGGGAACAATGAGCAGTTCTTC. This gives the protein CASSLNPWDREGNNEQFF.

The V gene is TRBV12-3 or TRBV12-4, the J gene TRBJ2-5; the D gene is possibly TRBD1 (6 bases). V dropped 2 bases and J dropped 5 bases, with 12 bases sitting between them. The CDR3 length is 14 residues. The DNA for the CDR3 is TGTGCCAGCAGTTTATTCGGGACAAGGGAGACCCAGTACTTC. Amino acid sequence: CASSLFGTRETQYF.

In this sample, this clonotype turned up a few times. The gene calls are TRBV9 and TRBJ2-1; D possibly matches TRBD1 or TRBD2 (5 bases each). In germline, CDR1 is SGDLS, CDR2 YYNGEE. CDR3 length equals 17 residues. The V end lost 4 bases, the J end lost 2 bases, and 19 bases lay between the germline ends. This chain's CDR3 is CASSTSGAGETYNEQFF. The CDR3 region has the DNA TGTGCCAGCAGCACCTCCGGGGCGGGCGAAACCTACAATGAGCAGTTCTTC.

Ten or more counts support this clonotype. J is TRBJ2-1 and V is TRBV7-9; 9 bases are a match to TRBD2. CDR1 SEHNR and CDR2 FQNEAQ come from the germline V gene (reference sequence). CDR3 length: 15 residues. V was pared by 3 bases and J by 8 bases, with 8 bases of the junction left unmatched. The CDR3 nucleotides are TGTGCCAGCAGCTTTCACGGCGGGGGGGCCCATGAGCAGTTCTTC. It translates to CASSFHGGGAHEQFF.

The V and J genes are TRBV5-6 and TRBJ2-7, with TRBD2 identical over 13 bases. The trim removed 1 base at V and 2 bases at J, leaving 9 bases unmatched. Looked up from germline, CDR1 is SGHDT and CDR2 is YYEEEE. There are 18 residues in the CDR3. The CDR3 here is CASSLRGTSGAFPYEQYF. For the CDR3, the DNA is TGTGCCAGCAGCTTGCGGGGGACTAGCGGGGCCTTTCCCTACGAGCAGTACTTC.

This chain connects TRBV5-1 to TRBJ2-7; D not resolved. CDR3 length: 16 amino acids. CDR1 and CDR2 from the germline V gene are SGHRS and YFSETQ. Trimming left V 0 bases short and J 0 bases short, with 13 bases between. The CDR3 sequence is CASSLGASPTSYEQYF. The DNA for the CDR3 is TGCGCCAGCAGCTTGGGGGCTAGTCCTACCTCCTACGAGCAGTACTTC.

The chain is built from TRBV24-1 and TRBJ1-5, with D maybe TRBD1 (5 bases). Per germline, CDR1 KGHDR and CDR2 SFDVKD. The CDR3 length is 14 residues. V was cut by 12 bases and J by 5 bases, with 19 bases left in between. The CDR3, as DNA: TGTGCCCAAGGTGTTGAGGGGACCGATCAGCCCCAGCATTTT. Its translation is CAQGVEGTDQPQHF.

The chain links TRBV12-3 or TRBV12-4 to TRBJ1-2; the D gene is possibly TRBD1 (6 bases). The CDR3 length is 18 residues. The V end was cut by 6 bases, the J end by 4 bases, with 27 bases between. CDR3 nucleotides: TGTGCCAGCAGCAGGGCAAAGGGGGGTGCGGGATCGGTCTATGGCTACACCTTC. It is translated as CASSRAKGGAGSVYGYTF.

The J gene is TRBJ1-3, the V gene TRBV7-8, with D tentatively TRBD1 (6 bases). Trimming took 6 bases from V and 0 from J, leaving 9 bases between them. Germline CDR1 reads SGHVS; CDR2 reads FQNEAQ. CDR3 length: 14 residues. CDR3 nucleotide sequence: TGTGCCAGCAGTGACAGGAGCTCTGGAAACACCATATATTTT. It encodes CASSDRSSGNTIYF.

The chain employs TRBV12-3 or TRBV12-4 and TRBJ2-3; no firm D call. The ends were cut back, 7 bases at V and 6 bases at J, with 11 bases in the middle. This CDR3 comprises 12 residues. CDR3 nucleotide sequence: TGTGCCAGCACCCAATTATGGGATACGCAGTATTTT. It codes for CASTQLWDTQYF.

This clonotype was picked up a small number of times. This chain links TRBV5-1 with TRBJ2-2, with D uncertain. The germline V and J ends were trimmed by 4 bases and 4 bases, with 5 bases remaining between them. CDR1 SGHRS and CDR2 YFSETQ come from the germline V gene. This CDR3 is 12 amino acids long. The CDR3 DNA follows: TGCGCCAGCAGCGATGTCACCGGGGAGCTGTTTTTT. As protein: CASSDVTGELFF. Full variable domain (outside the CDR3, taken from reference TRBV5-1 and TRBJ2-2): KAGVTQTPRYLIKTRGQQVTLSCSPISGHRSVSWYQQTPGQGLQFLFEYFSETQRNKGNFPGRFSGRQFSNSRSEMNVSTLELGDSALYLCASSDVTGELFFGEGSRLTVL.

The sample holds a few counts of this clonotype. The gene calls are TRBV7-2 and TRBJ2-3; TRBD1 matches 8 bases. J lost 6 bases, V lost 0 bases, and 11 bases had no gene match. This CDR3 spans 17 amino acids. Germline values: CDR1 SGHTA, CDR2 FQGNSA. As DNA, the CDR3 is TGTGCCAGCAGCTTAGCGCTCGGGCAGGGGGCTTCGGATACGCAGTATTTT. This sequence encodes CASSLALGQGASDTQYF.

CDR3 protein: CASSDFSGYEQYF. DNA of the CDR3: TGTGCCAGCAGTGACTTCTCGGGCTACGAGCAGTACTTC. The chain uses TRBV6-4 and TRBJ2-7, with D hard to call. Germline-derived CDR1 and CDR2 are MRHNA and SNTAGT. V was trimmed by 1 base and J by 3 bases, leaving 7 bases between them. CDR3 length: 13 amino acids.

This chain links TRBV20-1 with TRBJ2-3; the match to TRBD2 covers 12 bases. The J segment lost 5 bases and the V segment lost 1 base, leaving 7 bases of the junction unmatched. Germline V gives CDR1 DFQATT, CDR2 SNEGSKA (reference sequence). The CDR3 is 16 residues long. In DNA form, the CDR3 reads TGCAGTGCTAGAGGCCTAGCGGGGGGGTTCAGAGATACGCAGTATTTT. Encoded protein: CSARGLAGGFRDTQYF.